A selection of T cell receptor beta chains follows, all from one sample in a study of shared clonotypes between healthy human individuals. Only in-frame clones appear in the TCRdb table, and some are missing; sequencing was by immunoSEQ multiplex PCR. The sample has a few million clones; roughly 93% are singletons. The sample comprised naive CD4+ T cells from PBMCs. The receptors derive from a man aged 18 to 30 in good health. Some clones in this sample may be carry-over from other donors' samples. CDR3s include the opening cysteine and the closing phenylalanine or tryptophan. Each record gives: J gene, CDR3 length, clone size, V gene, D gene, CDR3 DNA, CDR3 protein. A D gene is named only where the DNA matches it firmly. Only some rows state a clone size, as once, few, many or a class for expanded clones.

TRBJ2-1 | 13 | . | TRBV5-1 | . | TGCGCCAGCAGCGTAGGCCCAGTCAGCGAGCAGTTCTTC | CASSVGPVSEQFF
TRBJ1-1 | 12 | . | TRBV7-2 | . | TGTGCCAGCAGCTTAGTTAACACTGAAGCTTTCTTT | CASSLVNTEAFF
TRBJ2-7 | 15 | . | TRBV7-2 | TRBD1 | TGTGCCAGCAGCTCCTCCCGGGACAGGGCCTACGAGCAGTACTTC | CASSSSRDRAYEQYF
TRBJ1-1 | 14 | . | TRBV4-1 | . | TGCGCCACCTCCTCCGGGACGGTCTACACTGAAGCTTTCTTT | CATSSGTVYTEAFF
TRBJ2-7 | 14 | once | TRBV2 | TRBD1 | TGTGCCAGCGGTTACCGGGACAGGGGCTACGAGCAGTACTTC | CASGYRDRGYEQYF
TRBJ2-7 | 15 | . | TRBV7-3 | TRBD1 | TGTGCCAGCAGCTTAGGGACAGGGCTGTCCTACGAGCAGTACTTC | CASSLGTGLSYEQYF
TRBJ1-5 | 14 | . | TRBV28 | . | TGTGCCAGCAGTTTAGCTGGGGGCAATCAGCCCCAGCATTTT | CASSLAGGNQPQHF
TRBJ1-4 | 14 | . | TRBV10-3 | TRBD1 | TGTGCCACCGCGCGGGGACAGGGGGAGGAAAAACTGTTTTTT | CATARGQGEEKLFF
TRBJ2-1 | 15 | . | TRBV6-5 | . | TGTGCCAGCAGTTACTCGTGGGACACTTACAATGAGCAGTTCTTC | CASSYSWDTYNEQFF
TRBJ2-1 | 16 | . | TRBV19 | . | TGTGCCAGTTCCCATTTTGATCCCATCGGGGGCAATGAGCAGTTCTTC | CASSHFDPIGGNEQFF
TRBJ1-2 | 14 | . | TRBV2 | TRBD1 | TGTGCCAGCAGTTCCCGGACAGGGGGCTATGGCTACACCTTC | CASSSRTGGYGYTF
TRBJ1-5 | 15 | . | TRBV2 | . | TGTGCCAGCAGCAGGGACGGTCTTAGCAATCAGCCCCAGCATTTT | CASSRDGLSNQPQHF
TRBJ2-6 | 18 | . | TRBV5-6 | . | TGTGCCAGCAGCTCAACGGGACTTTTTAGGTCTGGGGCCAACGTCCTGACTTTC | CASSSTGLFRSGANVLTF
TRBJ1-1 | 11 | . | TRBV6-1 | . | TGTGCCAGCAGGAGAAATAATGAAGCTTTCTTT | CASRRNNEAFF
TRBJ1-1 | 13 | few | TRBV27 | . | TGTGCCAGCAGTTCCGGAATGAACACTGAAGCTTTCTTT | CASSSGMNTEAFF
TRBJ1-2 | 16 | . | TRBV6-1 | TRBD1 | TGTGCCAGCAGTGAAACCGGGACAGGGAGATTCTATGGCTACACCTTC | CASSETGTGRFYGYTF
TRBJ2-2 | 15 | . | TRBV7-2 | . | TGTGCCAGCAGCTTTGCCCGAGCCGGAGGCGGGGAGCTGTTTTTT | CASSFARAGGGELFF
TRBJ2-3 | 17 | . | TRBV28 | . | TGTGCCAGCAGTTTAGGGGGAGGAATTTCTAGCACAGATACGCAGTATTTT | CASSLGGGISSTDTQYF
TRBJ2-7 | 17 | . | TRBV18 | . | TGTGCCAGCTCACCACTCGACAAGTACAGGGAGTATAACGAGCAGTACTTC | CASSPLDKYREYNEQYF
TRBJ2-7 | 16 | . | TRBV2 | TRBD2 | TGTGCCAGCAGTCCCGGGACTAGCGGTAATCGGGCCGAGCAGTACTTC | CASSPGTSGNRAEQYF
TRBJ1-1 | 16 | . | TRBV28 | TRBD1 | TGTGCCAGCAGTTTACGCTTCGGACAGGGGAACACTGAAGCTTTCTTT | CASSLRFGQGNTEAFF
TRBJ2-1 | 16 | . | TRBV11-2 | TRBD2 | TGTGCCAGCAGCTTAGGAGTACTAGCGGGACCCAATGAGCAGTTCTTC | CASSLGVLAGPNEQFF
TRBJ2-2 | 13 | . | TRBV6-6 | . | TGTGCCAGCAACGGGGTTAATACCGGGGAGCTGTTTTTT | CASNGVNTGELFF
TRBJ2-3 | 15 | . | TRBV5-1 | . | TGCGCCAGCAGCTTGCACGCGGAGGGCACAGATACGCAGTATTTT | CASSLHAEGTDTQYF
TRBJ1-2 | 13 | . | TRBV7-2 | TRBD1 | TGTGCCAGCAGCTTGACAGGGCCCCCTGGCTACACCTTC | CASSLTGPPGYTF
TRBJ2-1 | 13 | . | TRBV27 | TRBD2 | TGTGCCAGCAGTTCTAGCGGGAGGAATGAGCAGTTCTTC | CASSSSGRNEQFF
TRBJ1-5 | 16 | once | TRBV28 | . | TGTGCCAGCAGTGTCCCTGGAAGTCCCGGGGGTCAGCCCCAGCATTTT | CASSVPGSPGGQPQHF
TRBJ2-5 | 15 | . | TRBV6-6 | . | TGTGCCAGCAGGTCCCAGGGGGGTCCCCAAGAGACCCAGTACTTC | CASRSQGGPQETQYF
TRBJ2-7 | 14 | . | TRBV6-1 | TRBD1 | TGTGCCAGCAGTTCCCGGACAGGGTCCTACGAGCAGTACTTC | CASSSRTGSYEQYF
TRBJ2-7 | 15 | . | TRBV5-1 | . | TGCGCCAGCAGCTTAGGGGCAGGGGGGCCCTACGAGCAGTACTTC | CASSLGAGGPYEQYF
TRBJ2-5 | 17 | . | TRBV29-1 | TRBD1 | TGCAGCGTTGAGGGGGGCAATGGACAGGGTCTTACAGAGACCCAGTACTTC | CSVEGGNGQGLTETQYF
TRBJ1-5 | 17 | once | TRBV19 | . | TGTGCCAGTAGGCCGGCCCCACTTCTGTATAGCAATCAGCCCCAGCATTTT | CASRPAPLLYSNQPQHF
TRBJ1-5 | 15 | . | TRBV6-6 | . | TGTGCCAGCAGTTACCGGCGGGCTAGCAATCAGCCCCAGCATTTT | CASSYRRASNQPQHF
TRBJ2-1 | 16 | once | TRBV28 | . | TGTGCCAGCAGTACCTTAGCGGTTAGCTCCTACAATGAGCAGTTCTTC | CASSTLAVSSYNEQFF